These 20 T cell receptor beta chains came from one sample sequenced in a study of beta chain features in type 1 diabetes. Notes on the study in general: Shorter TCRB CDR3s, moderately but significantly so, marked every one of the four CD4+ subsets in Type 1 diabetes patients.

Every bit of the isolated RNA underwent reverse transcription, so sequencing read expressed TCRB transcripts. TCRdb's table, derived via immunoSEQ multiplex PCR, lists solely in-frame clones and lacks some. The sample lists about 700,000 clones, around 15% occurring once. Their specific antigens are unknown. The sequenced sample was naive CD4+ T cells from blood. These TCRs come from a man in his late teens or twenties with type 1 diabetes.

The table lists this clone with a few counts. V gene TRBV28 combines with J gene TRBJ1-1; D not resolved. This CDR3 contains 13 residues. V gave up 5 bases and J gave up 7 bases, with 14 bases separating them. Germline V gene data show CDR1 as MDHEN and CDR2 as SYDVKM. As DNA, the CDR3 is TGTGCCAGCAGTCTCATGACTTGGGGTGAAGCTTTCTTT. Amino acid sequence: CASSLMTWGEAFF.

The gene calls are TRBV23-1 and TRBJ2-7; TRBD1 matches 9 bases. TRBV23-1 is an ORF, with its function uncertain. The CDR3 has 16 amino acids. V lost 2 bases, J lost 3 bases, and 8 bases stayed unmatched. The DNA of the CDR3 is TGCGCCAGCAGTCAAAGGATAGACAGGGGGGGCTACGAGCAGTACTTC. It specifies CASSQRIDRGGYEQYF.

The rearrangement joins TRBV29-1 to TRBJ2-3, with TRBD1 matching over 8 bases. CDR1 is SQVTM and CDR2 is ANQGSEA in the germline V gene. V lost 5 bases and J lost 4; bases outside the gene matches: 5. The CDR3 runs to 13 residues. For the CDR3, the DNA is TGCAGCGTTCTTCAGGGGGCCCCAGATACGCAGTATTTT. It encodes CSVLQGAPDTQYF.

The chain employs TRBV27 and TRBJ1-1, with 7 bases that match TRBD1. The CDR3 sequence is 17 residues long. Germline CDR1 reads MNHEY; CDR2 reads SMNVEV (reference sequence). J gave up 0 bases and V 5 bases, and 12 bases lay outside the gene matches. The CDR3 is CASSLLPGQRMNTEAFF. CDR3 sequence (DNA): TGTGCCAGCAGTCTCCTCCCGGGACAGAGAATGAACACTGAAGCTTTCTTT.

This clone appeared a few times. The rearrangement links TRBV27 to TRBJ1-1; possibly TRBD1 for D (5 bases). Between the trimmed V and J ends, which lost 2 bases and 0 bases, there was a span of 16 bases. The CDR3 sequence is 17 residues long. Per the germline V gene, CDR1 is MNHEY and CDR2 is SMNVEV (reference sequence). The CDR3 DNA sequence: TGTGCCAGCAGTTTAACGTTGCAGGGCAGGATGAACACTGAAGCTTTCTTT. It is translated as CASSLTLQGRMNTEAFF.

This clone was recorded a few times. In DNA form, the CDR3 reads TGTGCCAGCAGTCCTGGGGTCGAGCAGTACTTC. It yields the protein CASSPGVEQYF. This chain connects TRBV28 to TRBJ2-7, with D hard to call. The V end lost 5 bases, the J end lost 6 bases, and 8 bases lay between the germline ends. The V gene's germline CDR1 is MDHEN and CDR2 SYDVKM. The length of the CDR3 is 11 residues.

This chain uses TRBV25-1 with TRBJ1-6, with 9 bases lining up with TRBD1. V was clipped by 8 bases and J by 9 bases; unmatched bases: 14. The CDR3 covers 16 residues. Per germline, CDR1 MGHDK and CDR2 SYGVNS. As DNA, the CDR3 is TGTGCCAGCGCCGGTTTCCCGGGACAGGGACTTTCACCCCTCCACTTT. Translated, it gives CASAGFPGQGLSPLHF.

This clone was counted only a few times. Distinct nucleotide sequences in the sample also encode this CDR3. This chain joins TRBV20-1 and TRBJ1-2, with no clear D. Germline V CDR1 and CDR2: DFQATT, SNEGSKA (reference sequence). Trimming shortened V by 1 base and J by 4 bases, and 4 bases separated the two germline ends. The CDR3 sequence is 11 residues long. The CDR3 spells CSARGAYGYTF. In DNA, the CDR3 is TGCAGTGCTAGAGGAGCCTATGGCTACACCTTC.

The gene calls are TRBV5-4 and TRBJ2-7, with D unclear. There are 15 residues in the CDR3. Trimming cost V 0 bases and J 0 bases, with 10 bases left between them. Germline-derived CDR1 and CDR2 are SGHNT and YYREEE (reference sequence). The CDR3 DNA is TGTGCCAGCAGCTTGGACAGAATGAGCTCCTACGAGCAGTACTTC. Residues: CASSLDRMSSYEQYF.

This clone was counted only a few times. V and J are TRBV7-6 and TRBJ1-1, with D possibly matching TRBD1 (6 bases). Per germline, CDR1 SGHVS and CDR2 FNYEAQ. V was shortened by 5 bases and J by 2 bases, with 18 bases between the two germline ends. The CDR3 sequence is 16 residues long. CDR3 coding DNA: TGTGCCAGCAGCACCGGAACAGGGCTGGGAAACACTGAAGCTTTCTTT. Translated, it gives CASSTGTGLGNTEAFF.

CDR3 loop: CASSPTGQGRPDTQYF. In nucleotides, the CDR3 is TGCGCCAGCAGCCCTACCGGACAGGGGAGGCCAGATACGCAGTATTTT. This chain links TRBV5-1 with TRBJ2-3; 9 nucleotides agree with TRBD1. V trimming: 4 bases; J trimming: 4 bases; junction bases outside the gene matches: 10. Per germline, CDR1 SGHRS and CDR2 YFSETQ. The CDR3 length is 16 residues.

The rearrangement joins TRBV27 to TRBJ1-2; possible D gene TRBD1, 5 bases. This CDR3 region has 14 residues. Trimming shortened V by 5 bases and J by 2 bases, and 12 bases separated the two germline ends. Germline values: CDR1 MNHEY, CDR2 SMNVEV (reference sequence). The CDR3 sequence: CASSRQGENYGYTF. The CDR3 region has the DNA TGTGCCAGCAGTAGGCAGGGAGAGAACTATGGCTACACCTTC.

This clone was found a few times. The chain links TRBV27 to TRBJ2-3; the D is unclear. The germline V gene encodes CDR1 MNHEY and CDR2 SMNVEV (reference sequence). This CDR3 is 15 amino acids long. V was trimmed by 2 bases and J by 1 base, leaving 10 bases between them. DNA of the CDR3: TGTGCCAGCAGTTTAGACGTAGGCCGCACAGATACGCAGTATTTT. Encoded protein: CASSLDVGRTDTQYF.

This clone was seen a handful of times. The chain employs TRBV9 and TRBJ1-1; no definite D call. The germline V gene encodes CDR1 SGDLS and CDR2 YYNGEE. The CDR3 has 14 amino acids. The V and J ends lost 0 bases and 1 base respectively, with 7 bases between them. DNA of the CDR3: TGTGCCAGCAGCGTAGTCAGCTCGAACACTGAAGCTTTCTTT. Translating gives CASSVVSSNTEAFF.

This chain connects TRBV5-6 to TRBJ1-6; weak D call: TRBD1 (5 bases). Germline V gene sequence: CDR1 SGHDT, CDR2 YYEEEE. This CDR3 is 17 amino acids long. Trimming removed 1 base from V and 4 bases from J, with 15 bases in between. CDR3: CASSLISGPGYNSPLHF. As DNA, the CDR3 is TGTGCCAGCAGCTTGATTTCGGGGCCTGGATATAATTCACCCCTCCACTTT.

The J gene is TRBJ2-7, the V gene TRBV5-1, with D tentatively TRBD2 (6 bases). Per germline, CDR1 SGHRS and CDR2 YFSETQ. The CDR3 is 14 residues long. The V end lost 5 bases, the J end lost 2 bases, and 14 bases lay between the germline ends. CDR3 residues: CASRPGLGPYEQYF. The CDR3 bases are TGCGCCAGCAGACCGGGACTTGGTCCCTACGAGCAGTACTTC.

The chain links TRBV7-3 to TRBJ1-1, with a possible D match to TRBD1 (5 bases). The germline V gene encodes CDR1 SGHTA and CDR2 FQGTGA. The CDR3 has 14 residues. V lost 1 base to trimming and J lost 4 bases, with 10 bases between them. CDR3 protein: CASSLMGPSTEAFF. The CDR3 region has the DNA TGTGCCAGCAGCTTAATGGGACCCAGCACTGAAGCTTTCTTT.

V gene TRBV7-2 combines with J gene TRBJ2-2; D assignment may be TRBD1 or TRBD2 (6 bases each). Trimming took 5 bases from V and 1 from J, leaving 8 bases between them. The germline CDR1 and CDR2 sequences are SGHTA and FQGNSA. The length of the CDR3 is 14 residues. The CDR3 spells CASSRGQNTGELFF. CDR3 DNA sequence: TGTGCCAGCAGCCGGGGGCAGAACACCGGGGAGCTGTTTTTT.

The table lists this clone with a few counts. The V gene is TRBV7-9, the J gene TRBJ1-1, with TRBD1 as a possible D gene (6 bases). The CDR3 loop spans 15 amino acids. CDR1 SEHNR and CDR2 FQNEAQ come from the germline V gene (reference sequence). Trimming cost V 7 bases and J 2 bases, with 17 bases left between them. The CDR3 reads CASTTWGRGNTEAFF. CDR3 bases: TGTGCCAGCACCACCTGGGGCAGGGGAAACACTGAAGCTTTCTTT.

The sample holds a few counts of this clone. The same CDR3 also results from other DNA sequences found in this sample. V gene TRBV29-1 combines with J gene TRBJ1-2, with no clear D. Trimming shortened V by 4 bases and J by 5 bases, and 14 bases separated the two germline ends. Germline V CDR1 and CDR2: SQVTM, ANQGSEA. This CDR3 is built from 13 residues. CDR3 residues: CSVAPRLGYGYTF. CDR3 nucleotide sequence: TGCAGCGTTGCACCCCGACTGGGGTATGGCTACACCTTC.